A single sample is the source of the 3 T cell receptor beta chains below, sequenced in a study of cytomegalovirus exposure and HLA in healthy donors. The protocol was immunoSEQ multiplex PCR, while the TCRdb copy is restricted to in-frame clones and leaves out a portion. The sample has more than 250,000 clones, just over 85% seen once. The material sequenced was PBMCs. These receptor sequences come from a woman younger than 35 in good health and CMV-seronegative.

The gene calls are TRBV11-3 and TRBJ2-1, with a weak D call TRBD1 (6 bases). The CDR3 is made up of 15 amino acids. Trimming cost V 0 bases and J 8 bases, with 14 bases left between them. Germline-derived CDR1 and CDR2 are SGHNT and YENEEA. CDR3 protein: CASSLDVSGVDEQFF. The CDR3 DNA is TGTGCCAGCAGCTTAGATGTTTCAGGGGTCGATGAGCAGTTCTTC.

This clone was seen a few times. This chain links TRBV7-9 with TRBJ1-2, with D unresolved. The CDR3 consists of 12 residues. The V gene's germline CDR1 is SEHNR and CDR2 FQNEAQ (reference sequence). V was shortened by 5 bases and J by 8 bases, with 12 bases between the two germline ends. This CDR3 is CASSPNVRGYTF. The CDR3 DNA follows: TGTGCCAGCAGCCCCAACGTCCGGGGCTACACCTTC.

The V and J genes are TRBV7-9 and TRBJ2-7; TRBD2 matches 7 bases. Germline assignment: CDR1 SEHNR and CDR2 FQNEAQ (reference sequence). The V gene end was trimmed by 5 bases and the J gene end by 3 bases; junction bases not matched to a gene: 7. The CDR3 is 14 amino acids. The CDR3 sequence: CASSRSGFGYEQYF. CDR3 coding DNA: TGTGCCAGCAGCCGTAGCGGGTTCGGCTACGAGCAGTACTTC.